This TCR beta chain was captured in a study of blood T cell repertoires in COVID-19. J was trimmed by 8 bases and V by 4 bases; bases with no gene match: 7. This CDR3 is built from 13 residues. Germline V gives CDR1 GTSNPN, CDR2 SVGIG (reference sequence). As originally analysed: The assay estimated nucleated cells by amplifying reference gene primers. TCRdb's copy holds only in-frame clones and misses some; the assay was immunoSEQ multiplex PCR. V, J and clone size are those of that table, while D and trimming were read from the DNA. The top ten clones hold approximately 3% of a sample with some 150,000 clones, around 89% of them seen once.

This receptor was taken from a man between 60 and 75 years old with acute or convalescent COVID-19. This chain connects TRBV30 to TRBJ1-3; 8 positions agree with TRBD1. Source material: peripheral blood. For the CDR3, the DNA is TGTGCCTGGAAAGGACAGGGTACAGACACCATATATTTT. It translates to CAWKGQGTDTIYF. The full variable domain, in which reference TRBV30 and TRBJ1-3 provide the parts outside the CDR3, is SQTIHQWPATLVQPVGSPLSLECTVEGTSNPNLYWYRQAAGRGLQLLFYSVGIGQISSEVPQNLSASRPQDRQFILSSKKLLLSDSGFYLCAWKGQGTDTIYFGEGSWLTVV.